The 20 T cell receptor beta chains listed next were all sequenced from one sample in a study of T cell responses to AZD1222 COVID-19 vaccine. Clones were sequenced by immunoSEQ multiplex PCR, and TCRdb holds only the in-frame ones, with some missing. Among 100,000 to 150,000 clones listed, over 90% were seen once. The sample consisted of peripheral blood, taken on day 0 of AZD1222 vaccination. The receptors derive from an adult in good health.

The rearrangement links TRBV6-1 to TRBJ2-3; TRBD1 is a possible D gene (5 bases). The germline V gene encodes CDR1 MNHNS and CDR2 SASEGT. The V gene lost 1 base and the J gene lost 7 bases, with 6 bases spanning the gap. The CDR3 is made up of 12 amino acids. CDR3 protein: CASSEGTHTQYF. DNA for the CDR3: TGTGCCAGCAGTGAAGGGACACATACGCAGTATTTT.

The genes are TRBV2 and TRBJ1-6; TRBD1 might be the D (6 bases). The CDR3 runs to 13 residues. CDR1 and CDR2 (germline): SNHLY, FYNNEI. V dropped 7 bases and J dropped 3 bases, with 7 bases sitting between them. The CDR3 DNA sequence: TGTGCCAGCATGGACAGCTATAATTCACCCCTCCACTTT. Translating it yields CASMDSYNSPLHF.

This chain joins TRBV7-3 and TRBJ2-3, with TRBD2 matching 7 bases. The CDR3 sequence is 12 residues long. Germline-derived CDR1 and CDR2 are SGHTA and FQGTGA. In DNA form, the CDR3 reads TGTGCAAGCGGGACCAGCACAGATACGCAGTATTTT. As protein: CASGTSTDTQYF.

The chain has TRBV5-4 and TRBJ1-1; D remains ambiguous. V lost 1 base and J 4 bases, leaving 8 bases between the germline ends. This CDR3 comprises 13 residues. Germline CDR1 reads SGHNT; CDR2 reads YYREEE (reference sequence). The CDR3 sequence is CASSLWAGTEAFF. In DNA form, the CDR3 reads TGTGCCAGCAGCTTGTGGGCAGGCACTGAAGCTTTCTTT.

The rearrangement links TRBV7-9 to TRBJ2-7; D is ambiguous. In germline, CDR1 is SEHNR, CDR2 FQNEAQ (reference sequence). This CDR3 region has 13 residues. V was cut by 1 base and J by 2 bases, with 6 bases left in between. CDR3 region: CASSLVPAYEQYF. As DNA, the CDR3 is TGTGCCAGCAGCTTAGTCCCAGCCTACGAGCAGTACTTC.

The sample holds one count of this clone. The rearrangement joins TRBV19 to TRBJ1-1; no reliable D call. This CDR3 has 14 residues. V was pared by 7 bases and J by 2 bases, with 14 bases between. From germline, CDR1 is LNHDA and CDR2 SQIVND (reference sequence). The CDR3 loop is CASKERHRNTEAFF. Here the CDR3 DNA reads TGTGCCAGTAAAGAACGACACCGCAACACTGAAGCTTTCTTT.

This chain links TRBV7-2 with TRBJ2-5; weak D call: TRBD1 (5 bases). This CDR3 region has 14 residues. Germline V gene data show CDR1 as SGHTA and CDR2 as FQGNSA. The germline V and J ends were trimmed by 2 bases and 2 bases, with 9 bases remaining between them. CDR3 DNA: TGTGCCAGCAGCTTAACCAGGGATCAAGAGACCCAGTACTTC. Amino acids: CASSLTRDQETQYF. The full variable domain, with the rest looked up from reference TRBV7-2 and TRBJ2-5, is GAGVSQSPSNKVTEKGKDVELRCDPISGHTALYWYRQSLGQGLEFLIYFQGNSAPDKSGLPSDRFSAERTGGSVSTLTIQRTQQEDSAVYLCASSLTRDQETQYFGPGTRLLVL.

The chain is built from TRBV30 and TRBJ1-1; D remains unclear. The CDR3 length is 12 residues. The germline V and J ends were trimmed by 1 base and 6 bases, with 9 bases remaining between them. Germline V CDR1 and CDR2: GTSNPN, SVGIG (reference sequence). The chain's CDR3 is CAWSEPSPEAFF. DNA of the CDR3: TGTGCCTGGAGTGAGCCGAGCCCTGAAGCTTTCTTT.

The genes are TRBV6-5 and TRBJ2-5; D not resolved. V was pared by 7 bases and J by 5 bases, with 14 bases between. CDR3 length: 13 residues. Germline-derived CDR1 and CDR2 are MNHEY and SVGAGI. The CDR3 sequence: CASKDRRGETQYF. Here the CDR3 DNA reads TGTGCCAGCAAAGACCGACGTGGGGAGACCCAGTACTTC.

The chain has TRBV2 and TRBJ2-2; the D gene could be TRBD1 or TRBD2 (5 bases each). Trimming pared 6 bases from V and 5 bases from J, leaving 13 bases between. Germline V gives CDR1 SNHLY, CDR2 FYNNEI. The CDR3 is 14 residues long. The CDR3: CASRGPPGTGELFF. The CDR3 coding sequence is TGTGCCAGCAGGGGACCTCCGGGGACCGGGGAGCTGTTTTTT. Full variable domain (rest looked up from reference TRBV2 and TRBJ2-2): EPEVTQTPSHQVTQMGQEVILRCVPISNHLYFYWYRQILGQKVEFLVSFYNNEISEKSEIFDDQFSVERPDGSNFTLKIRSTKLEDSAMYFCASRGPPGTGELFFGEGSRLTVL.

The chain has TRBV2 and TRBJ2-1; 7 positions match TRBD2. Germline V gives CDR1 SNHLY, CDR2 FYNNEI. The CDR3 totals 14 residues. After removal of 7 bases from V and 8 bases from J, the junction contained 11 bases not matched to a gene. The CDR3 nucleotides are TGTGCCAGCAAGGAACTAGCGTCTCGAGATGAGCAGTTCTTC. It translates to CASKELASRDEQFF.

There are a few counts of this clone. J is TRBJ2-1 and V is TRBV14; TRBD2 is a possible D gene (6 bases). The germline CDR1 and CDR2 sequences are SGHDN and FVKESK. The CDR3 extends over 15 amino acids. Deletions cut 4 bases from V and 4 bases from J, with 14 bases between. CDR3 residues: CASSPGDGFYNEQFF. The CDR3 DNA reads as TGTGCCAGCAGCCCGGGGGATGGCTTTTACAATGAGCAGTTCTTC.

The chain links TRBV19 to TRBJ2-1, with a tentative D call TRBD1 (5 bases). Trimming cost V 9 bases and J 1 base, with 19 bases left between them. CDR3 length equals 16 residues. Germline CDR1 LNHDA, CDR2 SQIVND (reference sequence). The CDR3 DNA follows: TGTGCCAGCCTACCTGCTAGGGGCTCGTCCTACAATGAGCAGTTCTTC. Translation: CASLPARGSSYNEQFF.

The chain employs TRBV3-1 (or the pseudogene TRBV3-2) and TRBJ2-3; 7 bases are a match to TRBD1. The junction had 2 bases not matched to a gene; V was cut back by 1 base and J by 4 bases. This CDR3 region has 14 residues. Germline V lookup: CDR1 LGHDT, CDR2 YNNKEL (reference sequence). CDR3 sequence: CASSQGGGADTQYF. CDR3 sequence (DNA): TGTGCCAGCAGCCAAGGAGGGGGCGCAGATACGCAGTATTTT.

The chain uses TRBV10-1 and TRBJ1-1; D might be TRBD1 (5 bases). V was clipped by 5 bases and J by 3 bases, with 16 bases between them. Germline CDR1 is WNHNN and CDR2 is SYGVQD (reference sequence). CDR3 size: 15 residues. Written as DNA, the CDR3 is TGCGCCAGCAGTCCTTTTCCGGGGGTAGACACTGAAGCTTTCTTT. Translated: CASSPFPGVDTEAFF.

J is TRBJ1-4 and V is TRBV19; the D gene is possibly TRBD1 (5 bases). Per the germline V gene, CDR1 is LNHDA and CDR2 is SQIVND (reference sequence). The V end was cut by 5 bases, the J end by 0 bases, with 13 bases between. CDR3 size: 16 residues. Here the CDR3 reads CASSSQGSATNEKLFF. The CDR3 DNA reads TGTGCCAGTAGTTCCCAGGGCAGTGCAACTAATGAAAAACTGTTTTTT.

The CDR3 bases are TGTGCCAGCTCCCCGCCGGGACAGAGGTACCAAGAGACCCAGTACTTC. It codes for CASSPPGQRYQETQYF. The rearrangement joins TRBV18 to TRBJ2-5, with 7 bases aligning to TRBD1. The germline CDR1 and CDR2 sequences are KGHSH and LQKENI. Unmatched junction bases numbered 10, after V lost 6 bases and J lost 0 bases. There are 16 residues in the CDR3. Complete variable domain (other parts from reference TRBV18 and TRBJ2-5): NAGVMQNPRHLVRRRGQEARLRCSPMKGHSHVYWYRQLPEEGLKFMVYLQKENIIDESGMPKERFSAEFPKEGPSILRIQQVVRGDSAAYFCASSPPGQRYQETQYFGPGTRLLVL.

The chain is built from TRBV16 and TRBJ2-3, with 13 positions matching TRBD2. Trimming removed 4 bases from V and 0 bases from J; junction bases left unmatched: 10. The germline gives CDR1 KGHSY, CDR2 FQNENV. The CDR3 spans 19 residues. The CDR3 DNA is TGTGCCAGCAGCCGCCTACCGGGACTAGCGGGGACTAGCACAGATACGCAGTATTTT. Protein: CASSRLPGLAGTSTDTQYF. The full variable domain, completed using reference TRBV16 and TRBJ2-3, is GEEVAQTPKHLVRGEGQKAKLYCAPIKGHSYVFWYQQVLKNEFKFLISFQNENVFDETGMPKERFSAKCLPNSPCSLEIQATKLEDSAVYFCASSRLPGLAGTSTDTQYFGPGTRLTVL.

The genes are TRBV2 and TRBJ2-3; 8 bases agree with TRBD1. The trim removed 10 bases at V and 4 bases at J, leaving 10 bases unmatched. Germline lookup yields CDR1 SNHLY and CDR2 FYNNEI. CDR3 size: 14 residues. CDR3: CATWTGIGSDTQYF. The CDR3, as DNA: TGTGCCACCTGGACAGGGATCGGGTCAGATACGCAGTATTTT.

This clone was seen a few times. V usage is TRBV2 and J usage is TRBJ1-3; no definite D call. Germline CDR1 is SNHLY and CDR2 is FYNNEI. Trimming left V 9 bases short and J 0 bases short, with 9 bases between. The CDR3 consists of 13 residues. The CDR3 sequence: CARKVDSGNTIYF. The CDR3 coding sequence is TGTGCCAGGAAGGTCGACTCTGGAAACACCATATATTTT.